The 14 T cell receptor beta chains given below trace back to one sample, sequenced in a study of neurological immune-mediated disorders. TCRdb processed the 5' RACE reads anew with MiXCR; each CDR3 protein has one entry. The sample includes 65,000 to 90,000 distinct CDR3 sequences, approximately 10% seen only once; the top ten take under 2%. The source material was PBMCs. Receptors originate from a man aged 35 to 55 in good health.

This clonotype occurred a few times. The chain recombines TRBV2 with TRBJ2-2; TRBD1 aligns across 8 bases. Per germline, CDR1 SNHLY and CDR2 FYNNEI. This CDR3 comprises 15 residues. V lost 3 bases, J lost 8 bases, and 8 bases stayed unmatched. The CDR3 sequence: CASSDRTGRGGELFF. The CDR3 DNA follows: TGTGCCAGCAGTGATAGGACAGGGCGTGGAGGGGAGCTGTTTTTT.

As regards this clonotype: At one end the junction does not follow the germline gene, possibly because of a read error. The chain joins TRBV6-2 or TRBV6-3 to TRBJ2-1; D gene uncertain. The length of the CDR3 is 17 residues. Germline-derived CDR1 and CDR2 are MNHEY and SVGEGT. The CDR3 loop is CVSRYSPFLALYNEQFF. The CDR3 region has the DNA TGTGTCAGCAGATACTCACCCTTCCTGGCACTCTACAATGAGCAGTTCTTC.

The chain links TRBV6-6 to TRBJ2-5, with D perhaps being TRBD1 or TRBD2 (5 bases each). In germline, CDR1 is MNHNY, CDR2 SVGAGI (reference sequence). This CDR3 region has 12 residues. The ends were cut back, 7 bases at V and 5 bases at J, with 11 bases in the middle. This chain's CDR3 is CASIEGPETQYF. The CDR3 DNA sequence: TGTGCCAGCATCGAGGGGCCGGAGACCCAGTACTTC.

The table lists this clonotype with many counts. The chain has TRBV6-1 and TRBJ2-1; 8 bases line up with TRBD2. The CDR3 has 13 residues. Germline assignment: CDR1 MNHNS and CDR2 SASEGT. V was clipped by 0 bases and J by 13 bases; unmatched bases: 5. CDR3 loop: CASSEAQAGDQFF. The CDR3 DNA sequence: TGTGCCAGCAGTGAAGCCCAAGCGGGGGACCAGTTCTTC.

This clonotype has a count of ten or more. The chain links TRBV20-1 to TRBJ1-6; tentatively, D is TRBD1 (5 bases). CDR1 and CDR2 (germline): DFQATT, SNEGSKA (reference sequence). The CDR3 sequence is 16 residues long. The ends were cut back, 0 bases at V and 7 bases at J, with 16 bases in the middle. CDR3 sequence: CSARDNCDSLNSPLHF. In DNA, the CDR3 is TGCAGTGCTAGAGATAATTGCGACAGTCTGAATTCACCCCTCCACTTT.

Many counts were recorded for this clonotype. The rearrangement joins TRBV7-3 to TRBJ2-1, with 9 bases aligning to TRBD2. V shed 4 bases and J 8 bases; nucleotides not matched to a gene: 18. CDR1 is SGHTA, CDR2 FQGTGA, per germline. CDR3 length equals 18 residues. The chain's CDR3 is CASSSGLAPGSVEDEQFF. As DNA, the CDR3 is TGTGCCAGCAGCTCCGGACTAGCGCCTGGTTCGGTGGAGGATGAGCAGTTCTTC.

This clonotype was seen repeatedly, ten times or more. The J gene is TRBJ2-1, the V gene TRBV20-1, with TRBD1 matching over 11 bases. Germline CDR1 DFQATT, CDR2 SNEGSKA (reference sequence). J was trimmed by 3 bases and V by 5 bases; bases with no gene match: 3. This CDR3 has 14 amino acids. DNA for the CDR3: TGCAGTGCTTCCGGGACAGGGGGCTACAATGAGCAGTTCTTC. It specifies CSASGTGGYNEQFF.

This clonotype was picked up many times. V and J are TRBV7-2 and TRBJ2-6, with 8 bases matching TRBD1. There are 18 residues in the CDR3. V lost 5 bases to trimming and J lost 4 bases; unmatched junction nucleotides: 13. Germline-derived CDR1 and CDR2 are SGHTA and FQGNSA. This CDR3 reads CASSQAGQAIIGANVLTF. Written as DNA, the CDR3 is TGTGCCAGCAGCCAGGCGGGACAGGCAATAATCGGGGCCAACGTCCTGACTTTC.

This clonotype showed up many times. The chain uses TRBV20-1 and TRBJ1-2, with D maybe TRBD1 (5 bases). CDR3 length: 11 amino acids. Germline assignment: CDR1 DFQATT and CDR2 SNEGSKA (reference sequence). Between the trimmed V and J ends, which lost 5 bases and 8 bases, there was a span of 12 bases. CDR3 in amino acids: CSASYKGGYTF. CDR3 sequence (DNA): TGCAGTGCTTCGTACAAGGGGGGCTACACCTTC.

This clonotype was counted many times. The chain joins TRBV27 to TRBJ1-1, with TRBD1 matching 9 bases. This CDR3 contains 16 residues. Looked up from germline, CDR1 is MNHEY and CDR2 is SMNVEV (reference sequence). V lost 6 bases and J lost 1; bases outside the gene matches: 9. The CDR3 DNA reads TGTGCCAGCAGAACCCAACCGGGACAGGGGAACACTGAAGCTTTCTTT. Translation: CASRTQPGQGNTEAFF.

This clonotype occurred many times. The chain couples TRBV18 to TRBJ1-2; tentative D call: TRBD1 (5 bases). CDR1 and CDR2 (germline): KGHSH, LQKENI. The CDR3 spans 15 residues. V lost 3 bases, J lost 0 bases, and 11 bases lay in between. The DNA of the CDR3 is TGTGCCAGCTCACCCACAGGCAAAGCTAACTATGGCTACACCTTC. Protein sequence: CASSPTGKANYGYTF.

V gene TRBV29-1 combines with J gene TRBJ2-7; 8 bases agree with TRBD2. Germline V gene data show CDR1 as SQVTM and CDR2 as ANQGSEA. CDR3 length: 19 residues. V shed 8 bases, J shed 2 bases, and the junction held 26 bases outside the gene matches. The DNA of the CDR3 is TGCAGCATCCAGGGGATCCCAGGACTAGCCGGGAGAGGTACCTACGAGCAGTACTTC. This gives the protein CSIQGIPGLAGRGTYEQYF.

This clonotype was seen repeatedly, ten times or more. The rearrangement links TRBV5-1 to TRBJ1-1, with 11 bases that match TRBD1. The germline V gene has CDR1 SGHRS and CDR2 YFSETQ. The CDR3 is made up of 20 amino acids. The V gene end was trimmed by 1 base and the J gene end by 4 bases; junction bases not matched to a gene: 18. CDR3 region: CASSLPPGGGQGDLGTEAFF. CDR3 sequence (DNA): TGCGCCAGCAGCTTGCCGCCGGGGGGGGGACAGGGGGATCTGGGCACTGAAGCTTTCTTT.

This clonotype showed up many times. The J gene is TRBJ2-7, the V gene TRBV7-9, with 9 nucleotides matching TRBD2. The CDR3 runs to 15 residues. Trimming took 3 bases from V and 2 from J; bases not matched to a gene: 5. Germline CDR1 and CDR2: SEHNR and FQNEAQ (reference sequence). The CDR3 nucleotides read TGTGCCAGCAGCTTGCAGCGGGGGGCGGCCTACGAGCAGTACTTC. This encodes CASSLQRGAAYEQYF. The full variable domain, completed using reference TRBV7-9 and TRBJ2-7, is DTGVSQNPRHKITKRGQNVTFRCDPISEHNRLYWYRQTLGQGPEFLTYFQNEAQLEKSRLLSDRFSAERPKGSFSTLEIQRTEQGDSAMYLCASSLQRGAAYEQYFGPGTRLTVT.